This T cell receptor beta chain was captured by sequencing in a study of blood T cell repertoires in COVID-19. TCRdb's table, derived via immunoSEQ multiplex PCR, lists solely in-frame clones and lacks some. The data contain about 140,000 clones, 60% to 85% of them singletons. Looked up from germline, CDR1 is MNHNS and CDR2 is SASEGT. The CDR3 is 19 amino acids. Deletions cut 1 base from V and 4 bases from J, with 22 bases between. The TCR was taken from a woman aged 80 or over with active or convalescent COVID-19. The sequencing sample was made of peripheral blood. The V and J genes are TRBV6-1 and TRBJ2-2; possibly TRBD2 for D (5 bases). The CDR3, as DNA: TGTGCCAGCAGTGAAGACGGACGGAGGAGACTCACCCGCACCGGGGAGCTGTTTTTT. It specifies CASSEDGRRRLTRTGELFF.